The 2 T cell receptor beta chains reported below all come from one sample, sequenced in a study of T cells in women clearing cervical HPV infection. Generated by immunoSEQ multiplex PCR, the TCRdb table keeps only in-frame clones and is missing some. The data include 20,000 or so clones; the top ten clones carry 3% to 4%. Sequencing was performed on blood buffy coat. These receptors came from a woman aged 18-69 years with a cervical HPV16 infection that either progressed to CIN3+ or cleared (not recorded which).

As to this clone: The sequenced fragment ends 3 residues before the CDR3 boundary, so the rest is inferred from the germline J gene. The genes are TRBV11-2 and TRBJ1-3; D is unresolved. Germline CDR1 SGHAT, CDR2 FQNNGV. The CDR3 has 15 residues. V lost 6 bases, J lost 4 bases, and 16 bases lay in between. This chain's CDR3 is CASRFSREGGNTIYF. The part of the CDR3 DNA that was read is TGTGCCAGCAGGTTTAGTCGTGAGGGCGGAAACACC. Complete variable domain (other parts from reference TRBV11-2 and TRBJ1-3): EAGVAQSPRYKIIEKRQSVAFWCNPISGHATLYWYQQILGQGPKLLIQFQNNGVVDDSQLPKDRFSAERLKGVDSTLKIQPAKLEDSAVYLCASRFSREGGNTIYFGEGSWLTVV.

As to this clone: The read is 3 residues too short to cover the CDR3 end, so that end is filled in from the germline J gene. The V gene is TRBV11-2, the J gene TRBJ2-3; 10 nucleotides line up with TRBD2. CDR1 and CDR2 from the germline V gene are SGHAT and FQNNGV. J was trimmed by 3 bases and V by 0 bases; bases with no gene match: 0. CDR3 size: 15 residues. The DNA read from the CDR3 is TGTGCCAGCAGCTTAGAGGGACTAGCGACAGATACG. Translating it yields CASSLEGLATDT. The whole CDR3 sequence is CASSLEGLATDTQYF.